What follows is one T cell receptor beta chain and its context. The antigen remains undetermined. The data were produced by immunoSEQ multiplex PCR, yet TCRdb's version contains in-frame clones alone and is incomplete. The sample consists of approximately 98,000 clones, under 70% of them appearing once. This specimen belongs to a study of shared clonotypes between healthy human individuals. Study background: Donor composition was a couple of women and three men, aged 18 to 49. Study-wide points: Represented genetic and exposure-history diversity was restricted by having few donors. An effect of sequencing depth on clonotype sharing among donors was expected. What naive subsets generally showed was a larger estimated richness than memory subsets showed.

There are 14 residues in the CDR3. The V gene lost 3 bases and the J gene lost 0 bases, with 9 bases spanning the gap. From germline, CDR1 is SGDLS and CDR2 YYNGEE. The sequence derives from a woman in her twenties or thirties in good health. Specimen: memory CD8+ T cells sorted from blood. Subset reported: CD45RO+ cells pooled with CCR7-negative TemRA cells. J is TRBJ1-1 and V is TRBV9; D is unclear. Here the CDR3 DNA reads TGTGCCAGCAGCGCGGGCCTCATGAACACTGAAGCTTTCTTT. This encodes CASSAGLMNTEAFF.